Detailed here is one T cell receptor (beta chain). No antigen is known for it. PCR was performed using 60 Vbeta and 13 Jbeta primers. The protocol was immunoSEQ multiplex PCR, while the TCRdb copy is restricted to in-frame clones and leaves out a portion. The sample records 100,000 to 150,000 clones, approximately 85% being singletons. The data stem from a study of cytomegalovirus exposure and HLA in healthy donors. Study findings and constraints: Three CMV-associated chains proved CMV antigen-specific in vitro. A later analysis linked a missense variant in DCLRE1C to the trimming of TCR beta V and J genes. Rare sequences made up most TCRs, while some public TCRs were found in many donors.

The length of the CDR3 is 13 residues. The germline CDR1 and CDR2 sequences are SQVTM and ANQGSEA. V lost 4 bases, J lost 4 bases, and 6 bases stayed unmatched. The chain is built from TRBV29-1 and TRBJ1-1; 7 nucleotides align to TRBD1. This clonotype was sampled from a boy aged 5-17 years in good health and CMV-seronegative. Source material: PBMCs. CDR3 amino acids: CSVVPGGITEAFF. The CDR3 DNA reads TGCAGCGTTGTACCAGGGGGGATCACTGAAGCTTTCTTT.